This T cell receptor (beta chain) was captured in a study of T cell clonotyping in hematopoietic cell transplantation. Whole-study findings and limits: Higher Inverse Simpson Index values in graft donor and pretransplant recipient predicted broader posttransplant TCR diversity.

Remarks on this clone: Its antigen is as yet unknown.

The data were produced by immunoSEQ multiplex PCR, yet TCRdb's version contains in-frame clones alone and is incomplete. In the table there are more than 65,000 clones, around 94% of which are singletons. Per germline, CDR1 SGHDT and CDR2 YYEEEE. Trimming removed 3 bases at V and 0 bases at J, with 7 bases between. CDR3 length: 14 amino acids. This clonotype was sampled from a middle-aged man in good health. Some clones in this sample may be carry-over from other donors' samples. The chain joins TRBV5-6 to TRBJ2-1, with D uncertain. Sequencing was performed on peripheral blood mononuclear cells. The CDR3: CASSSPNSYNEQFF. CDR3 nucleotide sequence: TGTGCCAGCAGCTCTCCTAACTCCTACAATGAGCAGTTCTTC. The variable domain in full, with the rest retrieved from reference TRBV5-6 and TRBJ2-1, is DAGVTQSPTHLIKTRGQQVTLRCSPKSGHDTVSWYQQALGQGPQFIFQYYEEEERQRGNFPDRFSGHQFPNYSSELNVNALLLGDSALYLCASSSPNSYNEQFFGPGTRLTVL.